Sequencing of this T cell receptor (beta chain) was carried out in a study of shared clonotypes between healthy human individuals. Study details: A donor's plate count was three for CD4 naive and three for CD4 memory; CD8 naive had two and CD8 memory one.

Profiling relied on immunoSEQ multiplex PCR, and the TCRdb table lists in-frame clones only, not all of them. In the table there are about 2.5 million clones, 85% to 95% of which are singletons. Germline CDR1 SGHTA, CDR2 FQGTGA. The CDR3 loop spans 15 amino acids. Trimming removed 2 bases at V and 5 bases at J, with 15 bases between. Negatively enriched CD4+ T cells were divided by CD45RA into naive and memory. The V gene is TRBV7-3, the J gene TRBJ2-5, with D perhaps matching TRBD2 (5 bases). This TCR was sampled from a young man in good health. Some clones in this sample may be carry-over from other donors' samples. The material sequenced was naive CD4+ T cells from PBMCs. Subset in this sample: CD45RA+ positively selected. The CDR3 reads CASSLGRGRLETQYF. CDR3 DNA: TGTGCCAGCAGCTTAGGACGAGGGCGGCTGGAGACCCAGTACTTC.